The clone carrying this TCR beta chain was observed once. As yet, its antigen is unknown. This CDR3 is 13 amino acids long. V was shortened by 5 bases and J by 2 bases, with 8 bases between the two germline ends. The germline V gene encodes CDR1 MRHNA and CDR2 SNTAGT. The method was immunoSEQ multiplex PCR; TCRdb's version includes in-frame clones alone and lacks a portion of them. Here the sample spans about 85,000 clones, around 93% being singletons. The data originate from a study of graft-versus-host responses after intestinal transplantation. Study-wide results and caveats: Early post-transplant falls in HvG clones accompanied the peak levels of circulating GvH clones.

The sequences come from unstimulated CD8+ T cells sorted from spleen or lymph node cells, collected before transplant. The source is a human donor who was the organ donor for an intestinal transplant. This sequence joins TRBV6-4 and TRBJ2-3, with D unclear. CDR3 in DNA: TGTGCCAGCAGTACGGTAGACACAGATACGCAGTATTTT. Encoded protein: CASSTVDTDTQYF.